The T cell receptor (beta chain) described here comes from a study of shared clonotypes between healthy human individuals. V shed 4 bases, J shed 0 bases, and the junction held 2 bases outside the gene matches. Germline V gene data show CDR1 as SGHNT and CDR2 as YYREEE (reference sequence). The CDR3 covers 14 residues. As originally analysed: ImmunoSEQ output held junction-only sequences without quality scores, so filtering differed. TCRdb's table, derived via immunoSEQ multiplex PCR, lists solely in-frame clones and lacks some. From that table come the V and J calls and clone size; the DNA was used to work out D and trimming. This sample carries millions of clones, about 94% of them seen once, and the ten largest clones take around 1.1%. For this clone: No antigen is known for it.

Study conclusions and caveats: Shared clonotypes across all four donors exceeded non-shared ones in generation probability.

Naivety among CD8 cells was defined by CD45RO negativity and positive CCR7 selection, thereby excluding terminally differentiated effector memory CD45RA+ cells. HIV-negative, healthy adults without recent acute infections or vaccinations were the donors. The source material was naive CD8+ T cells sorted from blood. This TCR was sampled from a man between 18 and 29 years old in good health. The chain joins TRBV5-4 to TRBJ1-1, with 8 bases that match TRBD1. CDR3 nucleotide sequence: TGTGCCAGCAGCGGGGACAGGTTGAACACTGAAGCTTTCTTT. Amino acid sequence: CASSGDRLNTEAFF.